The sequence of this T cell receptor beta chain was determined in a study of shared clonotypes between healthy human individuals (TCRdb year 2020). In the study overall: A few men and a couple of women, aged 18 to 49 years, made up the cohort. For each donor, three plates each were used for CD4 naive and CD4 memory, two plates were used for CD8 naive, and one plate was used for CD8 memory. To estimate repertoire size and how much clonotypes are shared between individuals, the study performed deep sequencing of blood TCR repertoires from a handful of healthy adults. To increase sequencing depth and limit assay-specific biases, TCR repertoire library preparation and sequencing were carried out by different laboratories using diverse techniques. Between about 0.85 and 9.5 billion PBMCs per donor were obtained by leukapheresis. The paper's findings and limits, for the study overall: Based on pairwise subsampling, the degree of clonotype sharing among donors was expected to be affected by sequencing depth. When several donors were compared, the shared fraction of clonotypes was 5% to 6.5% for naive CD4, about 4% for naive CD8, 2% to 2.5% for memory CD4, and less than 0.45% for memory CD8. Compared with non-shared clonotypes, clonotypes shared by all four sorted-subset donors had higher generation probabilities. Sampling was restricted to blood, and TCR repertoires in tissue are likely to differ from TCR repertoires in blood. Incomplete sequencing was indicated by rarefaction of sorted-subset datasets, despite the large sequencing depth. Because the study included a small number of donors, the genetic and exposure-history diversity represented was limited. Naive subsets generally had larger estimated clonotype richness than memory subsets.

Using the deep immunoSEQ assay, multiplex PCR amplified TCR CDR3 regions from genomic DNA. For each cell subset, the extracted genomic DNA was distributed evenly across all wells of several immunoSEQ 96-well plates, and each plate served as one replicate. For sorted subsets, approximately 200 ng of genomic DNA, equivalent to some 30,000 T cell genomes, went into each replicate PCR. The purified libraries were quantified using a Qubit 3.0 fluorometer, sized with a Bioanalyzer 2100, and then quantified again using the KAPA Library Quantification kit. A separate single-read 150-cycle Illumina NextSeq 550 flow cell was used to sequence each immunoSEQ 96-well plate. On the study's bioinformatics: Because the immunoSEQ output held only junctional sequences and lacked quality scores, the filtering could not match the filtering applied to full-length reads. To assign V/J genes and CDR3, sequences were annotated using PyIR, a Python wrapper for IgBLAST v1.9, with IMGT germline references. Reads were filtered out if the reads had weak V/J assignments (E-value above 1e-6), no CDR3, stop codons, out-of-frame junctions, or ambiguous translated residues. V3J clonotypes were defined as sequences sharing the same inferred V gene, J gene, and CDR3 amino acid sequence. Percentage overlap between repertoires was calculated by dividing the number of shared unique clonotypes by the size of the smaller repertoire. RTK rarefaction, the Chao1 estimator, and Recon v2.1 estimates of unobserved clonotypes were used to assess repertoire richness. Generation probabilities were computed with OLGA for all TCRbeta clonotypes obtained by the gDNA method from four donors. TCRdb re-hosts the immuneACCESS table, in-frame sequences only. Its copies lack some clones; in the studies checked, an unresolved V gene accounts for under half of them, and the cause for the rest is not known. That table gives V, J and clone size, and the DNA gave D and trimming. The sample data list 190,000 or so clones, and 65% to 80% of these were observed just once. The ten largest clonotypes hold more than 9% of the sample.

Taken from cysteine to phenylalanine, the CDR3 has 14 residues. Only the CDR3 portion is preserved as DNA: 42 bases, with reading frame beginning at the first base. The germline V gene gives CDR1 as SNHLY and CDR2 as FYNNEI. The V and J ends are trimmed by 4 bases and 4 bases, leaving 13 bases between them. The donors were healthy, HIV-negative adults who had no recently reported acute infections or vaccinations. All donors were Caucasian adults living in Nashville, Tennessee, USA. CD4+ T cells were enriched by magnetic negative selection; naive cells were then positively selected on CD45RA, and the negative fraction formed the memory subset. Blood was collected by leukapheresis, and PBMCs were isolated by Ficoll-Histopaque density gradient centrifugation and then cryopreserved in liquid nitrogen vapor phase. Analytical flow cytometry was used to check the purity and quantity of each magnetically sorted T cell population. From each sorted fraction, genomic DNA was isolated and quantified by UV absorbance on a Nanodrop 2000c.

This clone was found once. Which antigen it targets is not known. Base qualities are missing; no much larger clone stands one base away. The sequence came from a man under 40 in good health. Recombination linked TRBV2 to TRBJ2-5; the D gene is perhaps TRBD1 or TRBD2, each of them matching over 5 bases. Sequencing was done on a sample of memory CD4+ T cells sorted from blood. This specimen's cell subset or site label, interpreted: CD45RA-negative fraction. The DNA sequence reads TGTGCCAGCAGTGGGAGTGGGGGTCGAGAGACCCAGTACTTC. It codes for CASSGSGGRETQYF.